This TCR beta chain emerged from a study of beta chain features in type 1 diabetes. To note about this clone: The antigen remains undetermined. Its ends do not fully match the called genes, so a read error is possible.

As every portion of the isolated RNA was reverse transcribed, the sequencing read expressed TCRB transcripts. Assay used: immunoSEQ multiplex PCR; TCRdb lists only in-frame clones, some missing. Counted here are about half a million clones, approximately 10% occurring once; the ten biggest clones make up 0.046%. It was one heparinised blood draw, averaging around 120 mL, that each donor gave. Sorting based on CD45RO/CCR7/CD25/CD127/CD95/CD27 separated CD4+ naive, central memory, regulatory and stem cell-like memory cells. Findings and limits, study-wide: When Type 1 diabetes patients were examined, their TCRB CDR3s proved moderately but significantly shorter in all four CD4+ subsets. Patients' naive, central memory and Treg TCRB repertoires seemed closer to one another than those of healthy donors.

The sequence was obtained from a woman aged 18-30 years in good health. The sample comprised naive CD4+ T cells from blood.

The CDR3 is CSVLPGGGSYGQYF. The CDR3 DNA reads as TGCAGCGTATTGCCAGGGGGCGGCTCCTACGGGCAGTACTTC. This rearrangement joins TRBV29-1 to TRBJ2-7; the match to TRBD1 covers 8 bases. CDR1 is SQVTM, CDR2 ANQGSEA, per germline. This CDR3 has 14 residues.